The entry below describes one TCR beta chain. The antigen is not known. The sample comes from a study of cytomegalovirus exposure and HLA in healthy donors. General study results and limits: Researchers reported in a later analysis that a missense DCLRE1C variant was tied to TCR beta V- and J-gene trimming. Among donors in an Asian-associated ancestry cluster, a later analysis reportedly found fewer N-insertions than the roughly 730-donor mean.

This PCR relied on a set of 60 Vbeta primers and 13 Jbeta primers. The table came from immunoSEQ multiplex PCR; TCRdb's copy has only in-frame clones and leaves some out. The sample carries approximately 170,000 clones, around 77% recorded once. The CDR3 is 16 residues long. Germline lookup yields CDR1 SGHRS and CDR2 YFSETQ. V lost 8 bases to trimming and J lost 4 bases, with 22 bases between them. Sequences were obtained from PBMCs. The rearrangement joins TRBV5-1 to TRBJ1-3; a possible D gene is TRBD1 (5 bases). The clonotype comes from a woman younger than 45 in good health and CMV-seropositive. CDR3 residues: CASSRAPQGPGNTIYF. The CDR3 coding sequence is TGCGCCAGTTCCCGGGCCCCCCAGGGTCCCGGAAACACCATATATTTT. The entire variable domain, with the rest obtained from reference TRBV5-1 and TRBJ1-3, is as follows: KAGVTQTPRYLIKTRGQQVTLSCSPISGHRSVSWYQQTPGQGLQFLFEYFSETQRNKGNFPGRFSGRQFSNSRSEMNVSTLELGDSALYLCASSRAPQGPGNTIYFGEGSWLTVV.